The next 20 T cell receptor beta chains were all read from a single sample in a study of blood T cell repertoires in COVID-19 (dated by TCRdb to about 2020). Receptor libraries were prepared by the immunoSEQ multiplex PCR assay. This immuneACCESS table, as held by TCRdb, lists in-frame sequences with V and J called but not all clones. Of the missing ones, under half trace to an unresolved V gene in checked studies; the others have no known cause. The sample table lists 90,000 to 100,000 clones, about 84% of them with a count of one. Jointly, the top ten make up less than 4.5% of the sample. The sequencing input was peripheral blood. The receptors shown here come from a man in his 60s with acute or convalescent COVID-19.

The chain has TRBV10-3 and TRBJ2-7, with D possibly being TRBD2 (6 bases). The CDR3 extends over 14 amino acids. V was trimmed by 6 bases and J by 7 bases, leaving 19 bases between them. The V gene's germline CDR1 is ENHRY and CDR2 SYGVKD. The DNA of the CDR3 is TGTGCCATCAGACCGGGACTGCTAGCTCGAGAGCAGTACTTC. Translation: CAIRPGLLAREQYF.

The rearrangement uses TRBV7-3 and TRBJ2-7; 8 nucleotides line up with TRBD2. Germline-derived CDR1 and CDR2 are SGHTA and FQGTGA. Germline trimming cut 0 bases from V and 1 base from J; bases unmatched to any gene: 2. This CDR3 has 15 amino acids. CDR3: CASSLTSGTSYEQYF. DNA for the CDR3: TGTGCCAGCAGCTTAACTAGCGGGACATCCTACGAGCAGTACTTC.

The CDR3 DNA reads TGTGCCAGCAGCTTACGACAGGACGTCTACAATGAGCAGTTCTTC. This sequence encodes CASSLRQDVYNEQFF. The rearrangement joins TRBV7-6 to TRBJ2-1, with D possibly matching TRBD1 (6 bases). Germline V gene sequence: CDR1 SGHVS, CDR2 FNYEAQ. CDR3 length equals 15 residues. The V end was cut by 2 bases, the J end by 3 bases, with 11 bases between.

This clone was seen more than once but under ten times. This chain joins TRBV19 and TRBJ2-5; D remains unclear. The CDR3 loop spans 13 amino acids. Trimming pared 5 bases from V and 5 bases from J, leaving 12 bases between. CDR1 is LNHDA, CDR2 SQIVND, per germline (reference sequence). The DNA for the CDR3 is TGTGCCAGTAGTCTGACCCCGGAGGAGACCCAGTACTTC. This translates into CASSLTPEETQYF.

The chain is built from TRBV14 and TRBJ1-1; TRBD1 is a possible D gene (5 bases). The V end lost 1 base, the J end lost 6 bases, and 18 bases lay between the germline ends. The CDR3 covers 16 residues. The germline CDR1 and CDR2 sequences are SGHDN and FVKESK. The CDR3 DNA is TGTGCCAGCAGCCAAGTTTTTGCCAGGGCTTCTTCTGAAGCTTTCTTT. This codes for CASSQVFARASSEAFF. The variable domain in full, completed from reference TRBV14 and TRBJ1-1, reads EAGVTQFPSHSVIEKGQTVTLRCDPISGHDNLYWYRRVMGKEIKFLLHFVKESKQDESGMPNNRFLAERTGGTYSTLKVQPAELEDSGVYFCASSQVFARASSEAFFGQGTRLTVV.

The rearrangement uses TRBV19 and TRBJ2-5; 12 bases fit TRBD1. V gave up 4 bases and J gave up 5 bases; unmatched junction bases: 11. CDR3 size: 17 residues. Germline V gene lookup returns CDR1 LNHDA and CDR2 SQIVND (reference sequence). For the CDR3, the DNA is TGTGCCAGTAGTAATCGAGCGGGACAGGGGGCACGGGAGACCCAGTACTTC. It translates to CASSNRAGQGARETQYF.

The chain uses TRBV24-1 and TRBJ2-7, with a weak D call TRBD1 (6 bases). Germline values: CDR1 KGHDR, CDR2 SFDVKD. The CDR3 runs to 15 residues. V was trimmed by 2 bases and J by 3 bases, leaving 13 bases between them. The CDR3 sequence is CATSDSRGTGYEQYF. In DNA, the CDR3 is TGTGCCACCAGTGATTCGAGGGGGACGGGCTACGAGCAGTACTTC.

The V call is TRBV5-1, the J call TRBJ2-5; D is possibly TRBD1 (6 bases). Trimming removed 7 bases at V and 3 bases at J, with 10 bases between. Germline CDR1 and CDR2: SGHRS and YFSETQ. This CDR3 is 12 amino acids long. The CDR3 sequence: CASRHREETQYF. The CDR3 region has the DNA TGCGCCAGCCGTCACAGGGAAGAGACCCAGTACTTC.

The chain links TRBV7-8 to TRBJ2-1; D remains unclear. V dropped 1 base and J dropped 7 bases, with 8 bases sitting between them. The CDR3 sequence is 13 residues long. Germline lookup yields CDR1 SGHVS and CDR2 FQNEAQ. CDR3 bases: TGTGCCAGCAGCTTAGATCGGGTGAATGAGCAGTTCTTC. This codes for CASSLDRVNEQFF. The full variable domain, completed using reference TRBV7-8 and TRBJ2-1, is GAGVSQSPRYKVAKRGQDVALRCDPISGHVSLFWYQQALGQGPEFLTYFQNEAQLDKSGLPSDRFFAERPEGSVSTLKIQRTQQEDSAVYLCASSLDRVNEQFFGPGTRLTVL.

The chain employs TRBV18 and TRBJ1-1; D not certain. The CDR3 has 12 amino acids. Germline V lookup: CDR1 KGHSH, CDR2 LQKENI. Trimming took 2 bases from V and 5 from J, leaving 6 bases between them. This chain's CDR3 is CASSPSRTEAFF. For the CDR3, the DNA is TGTGCCAGCTCACCATCTCGTACTGAAGCTTTCTTT. Together with reference TRBV18 and TRBJ1-1, the CDR3 gives the full variable domain: NAGVMQNPRHLVRRRGQEARLRCSPMKGHSHVYWYRQLPEEGLKFMVYLQKENIIDESGMPKERFSAEFPKEGPSILRIQQVVRGDSAAYFCASSPSRTEAFFGQGTRLTVV.

The chain combines TRBV18 with TRBJ1-3, with 8 bases that match TRBD1. Trimming cost V 6 bases and J 1 base; bases outside gene matches: 8. Germline CDR1 reads KGHSH; CDR2 reads LQKENI. This CDR3 is 16 amino acids long. The CDR3 loop reads CASSAQGAASGNTIYF. Here the CDR3 DNA reads TGTGCCAGCTCTGCGCAGGGGGCGGCTTCTGGAAACACCATATATTTT.

The rearrangement joins TRBV7-2 to TRBJ1-2; D is ambiguous. CDR1 SGHTA and CDR2 FQGNSA come from the germline V gene. The V and J ends lost 3 bases and 4 bases respectively, with 9 bases between them. This CDR3 spans 13 amino acids. CDR3 protein: CASSFEVSYGYTF. In DNA, the CDR3 is TGTGCCAGCAGCTTCGAGGTTAGCTATGGCTACACCTTC. The variable domain in full, with the rest retrieved from reference TRBV7-2 and TRBJ1-2, is GAGVSQSPSNKVTEKGKDVELRCDPISGHTALYWYRQSLGQGLEFLIYFQGNSAPDKSGLPSDRFSAERTGGSVSTLTIQRTQQEDSAVYLCASSFEVSYGYTFGSGTRLTVV.

The rearrangement uses TRBV2 and TRBJ2-1; D perhaps matches TRBD1 (6 bases). V lost 6 bases, J lost 4 bases, and 10 bases lay in between. The CDR3 sequence is 13 residues long. Germline CDR1 is SNHLY and CDR2 is FYNNEI. Written as DNA, the CDR3 is TGTGCCAGCAGCCGGGACAATTACAATGAGCAGTTCTTC. It encodes CASSRDNYNEQFF.

J is TRBJ2-1 and V is TRBV4-3; 13 bases align to TRBD2. Germline V gene sequence: CDR1 LGHNA, CDR2 YSLEER. After removal of 2 bases from V and 1 base from J, the junction contained 8 bases not matched to a gene. The CDR3 has 19 residues. CDR3 sequence reads: CASSQSGLAGVYSYNEQFF. The DNA for the CDR3 is TGCGCCAGCAGCCAATCCGGACTAGCGGGAGTCTATTCCTACAATGAGCAGTTCTTC.

The chain couples TRBV10-1 to TRBJ2-1; TRBD1 is a possible D gene (5 bases). The CDR3 length is 14 residues. The germline CDR1 and CDR2 sequences are WNHNN and SYGVQD (reference sequence). V was clipped by 0 bases and J by 6 bases, with 9 bases between them. The CDR3 DNA sequence: TGCGCCAGCAGTGAGTCGGCTAGGGGCAATGAGCAGTTCTTC. Amino acids: CASSESARGNEQFF.

The chain joins TRBV19 to TRBJ1-5, with D possibly TRBD1 on 5 matching bases. V was shortened by 3 bases and J by 5 bases, with 20 bases between the two germline ends. CDR3 size: 17 residues. The germline gives CDR1 LNHDA, CDR2 SQIVND (reference sequence). CDR3 DNA: TGTGCCAGTAGTATTAACCGGGGGGAACCTGGTTATCAGCCCCAGCATTTT. Translation gives CASSINRGEPGYQPQHF.

This clone was counted a few times. The chain is built from TRBV12-3 or TRBV12-4 and TRBJ2-7; possible D gene TRBD1, 6 bases. V dropped 4 bases and J dropped 7 bases, with 11 bases sitting between them. The CDR3 spans 12 residues. DNA of the CDR3: TGTGCCAGCAGTTCCTACAGGGAGGAGCAGTACTTC. It yields the protein CASSSYREEQYF.

The gene calls are TRBV2 and TRBJ2-2; 8 bases are shared with TRBD1. CDR3 size: 15 residues. With V trimmed by 6 bases and J by 0 bases, 3 bases remained unmatched. Germline V gene lookup returns CDR1 SNHLY and CDR2 FYNNEI. The CDR3 loop reads CASRMGQANTGELFF. The CDR3 region has the DNA TGTGCCAGCAGAATGGGACAGGCGAACACCGGGGAGCTGTTTTTT.

This chain links TRBV27 with TRBJ1-1; D possibly corresponds to TRBD1 (5 bases). The CDR3 has 16 residues. The V end lost 5 bases, the J end lost 4 bases, and 20 bases lay between the germline ends. Germline CDR1 reads MNHEY; CDR2 reads SMNVEV (reference sequence). The CDR3 protein is CASSQQETRWGTEAFF. The CDR3 DNA sequence: TGTGCCAGCAGTCAACAGGAGACCAGATGGGGCACTGAAGCTTTCTTT.

The chain is built from TRBV27 and TRBJ2-7, with a tentative D call TRBD1 (6 bases). CDR3 length: 13 amino acids. V lost 2 bases to trimming and J lost 2 bases, with 7 bases between them. Germline-derived CDR1 and CDR2 are MNHEY and SMNVEV (reference sequence). DNA of the CDR3: TGTGCCAGCAGTTTAAACAGGGCCTACGAGCAGTACTTC. Translating gives CASSLNRAYEQYF.